This T cell receptor (beta chain) was retrieved from a study of T cells in Graves' hyperthyroidism and ophthalmopathy. The study's findings and limits: Most thyroid clonotypes expanded above 0.001 were also detected in blood.

Stable disease denoted Graves' hyperthyroidism without ophthalmopathy progression within 18 months. Exclusion of patients followed from uncontrolled infection, other autoimmune disease, pregnancy or lactation. 10 ml fresh peripheral blood yielded the PBMCs. Germline CDR1 and CDR2: SGHKS and YYEKEE (reference sequence). CDR3 length: 13 amino acids. V shed 6 bases and J shed 5 bases, with 15 bases lying between them. It was RNA transcripts that yielded the amplified TCR beta CDR3 regions. The HTBI primer set was used in a first-round RT-PCR of the TCR CDR3. TCRdb passed the multiplex PCR reads through MiXCR, listing each CDR3 protein once. Seen here are approximately 600,000 distinct CDR3 sequences, 15% to 20% observed once, and the top ten hold 3.8%. This clonotype occurred a few times. Its antigen is still unknown.

V is TRBV5-5 and J is TRBJ2-7; the D is unclear. This TCR was sampled from a woman in her 30s with Graves' hyperthyroidism. Sequenced sample: blood. In DNA, the CDR3 is TGTGCCAGCACCTGGACCCCGAATAACGAGCAGTACTTC. This encodes CASTWTPNNEQYF.